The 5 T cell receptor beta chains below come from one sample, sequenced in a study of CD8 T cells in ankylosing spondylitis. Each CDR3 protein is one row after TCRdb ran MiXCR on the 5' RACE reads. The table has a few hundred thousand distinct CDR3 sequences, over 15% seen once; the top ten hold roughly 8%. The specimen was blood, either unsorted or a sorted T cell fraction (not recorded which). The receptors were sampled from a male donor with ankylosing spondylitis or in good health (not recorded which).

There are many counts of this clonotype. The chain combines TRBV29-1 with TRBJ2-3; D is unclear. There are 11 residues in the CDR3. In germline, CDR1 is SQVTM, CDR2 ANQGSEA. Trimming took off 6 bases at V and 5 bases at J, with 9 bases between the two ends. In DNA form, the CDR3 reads TGCAGCGTCCTAAGTGGAGATACGCAGTATTTT. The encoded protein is CSVLSGDTQYF.

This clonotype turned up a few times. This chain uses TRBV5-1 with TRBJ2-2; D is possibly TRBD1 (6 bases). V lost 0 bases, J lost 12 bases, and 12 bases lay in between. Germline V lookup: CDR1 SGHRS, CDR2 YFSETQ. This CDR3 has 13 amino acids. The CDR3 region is CASSLGQERKLFF. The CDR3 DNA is TGCGCCAGCAGCTTGGGACAGGAGCGAAAGCTGTTTTTT.

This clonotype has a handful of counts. DNA of the CDR3: TGTGCCAGCAGCTTATCGGGACTAGCGGGAGGGCCAGATAATGAGCAGTTCTTC. Its protein product is CASSLSGLAGGPDNEQFF. The V and J genes are TRBV7-3 and TRBJ2-1; 16 bases match TRBD2. Germline V gives CDR1 SGHTA, CDR2 FQGTGA. The CDR3 length is 18 residues. The trim removed 2 bases at V and 7 bases at J, leaving 8 bases unmatched.

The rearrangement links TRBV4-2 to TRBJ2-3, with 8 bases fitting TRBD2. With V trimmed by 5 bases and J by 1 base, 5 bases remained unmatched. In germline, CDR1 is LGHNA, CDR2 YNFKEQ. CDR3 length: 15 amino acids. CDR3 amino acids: CASSSLSGGTDTQYF. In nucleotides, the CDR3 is TGTGCCAGCAGCTCCCTTAGCGGGGGCACAGATACGCAGTATTTT.

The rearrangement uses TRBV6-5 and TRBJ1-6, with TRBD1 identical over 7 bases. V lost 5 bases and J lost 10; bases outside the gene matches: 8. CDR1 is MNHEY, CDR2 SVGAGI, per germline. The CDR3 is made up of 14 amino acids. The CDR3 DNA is TGTGCCAGCAGTCTACAGGGGCGAGGCTCACCCCTCCACTTT. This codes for CASSLQGRGSPLHF.